Below, 15 T cell receptor beta chains from the same sample are listed, as sequenced in a study of cytomegalovirus exposure and HLA in healthy donors. Repertoires were generated with immunoSEQ multiplex PCR, while TCRdb's copy carries only in-frame clones and drops some. The sample holds roughly 190,000 clones, roughly 86% seen once. The sample consisted of PBMCs. The receptors stem from a woman between 18 and 29 years old in good health and CMV-seronegative.

The chain combines TRBV5-1 with TRBJ1-2; maybe TRBD1 (5 bases). The germline CDR1 and CDR2 sequences are SGHRS and YFSETQ. The CDR3 is 14 residues long. Trimming cost V 6 bases and J 0 bases, with 12 bases left between them. CDR3 protein: CASNWGTANYGYTF. The CDR3 nucleotides read TGCGCCAGCAATTGGGGGACTGCTAACTATGGCTACACCTTC.

CDR3 loop: CASSGQGRNFVEQFF. For the CDR3, the DNA is TGCGCCAGCAGTGGACAGGGTAGAAACTTCGTTGAGCAGTTCTTC. J is TRBJ2-1 and V is TRBV10-2; TRBD1 matches at 7 bases. CDR3 size: 15 residues. After removal of 4 bases from V and 9 bases from J, the junction contained 12 bases not matched to a gene. Germline V CDR1 and CDR2: WSHSY, SAAADI.

This chain joins TRBV6-6 and TRBJ1-5; D is perhaps TRBD1 (5 bases). V was clipped by 2 bases and J by 5 bases, with 7 bases between them. The CDR3 sequence is 13 residues long. CDR1 MNHNY and CDR2 SVGAGI come from the germline V gene (reference sequence). The CDR3 reads CASSYQGYQPQHF. The CDR3 region has the DNA TGTGCCAGCAGTTACCAGGGTTATCAGCCCCAGCATTTT.

The genes are TRBV19 and TRBJ1-2; 7 bases align to TRBD1. The V and J ends lost 7 bases and 0 bases, in that order; junction bases with no gene match: 5. This CDR3 is 14 amino acids long. Germline-derived CDR1 and CDR2 are LNHDA and SQIVND (reference sequence). CDR3 coding DNA: TGTGCCAGTACTCAGACAGGGCCTAACTATGGCTACACCTTC. Its translation: CASTQTGPNYGYTF. The complete variable domain, with remaining parts taken from reference TRBV19 and TRBJ1-2, reads DGGITQSPKYLFRKEGQNVTLSCEQNLNHDAMYWYRQDPGQGLRLIYYSQIVNDFQKGDIAEGYSVSREKKESFPLTVTSAQKNPTAFYLCASTQTGPNYGYTFGSGTRLTVV.

This chain connects TRBV7-6 to TRBJ2-7; a weak D match, TRBD2 (6 bases). Germline loops: CDR1 SGHVS, CDR2 FNYEAQ. Trimming left V 9 bases short and J 0 bases short, with 15 bases between. This CDR3 has 14 amino acids. The CDR3 sequence: CASQKGRSSYEQYF. DNA for the CDR3: TGTGCCAGTCAGAAGGGGAGGAGCTCCTACGAGCAGTACTTC.

The chain combines TRBV7-6 with TRBJ2-2, with 10 nucleotides matching TRBD2. CDR3 length equals 16 residues. Trimming cost V 3 bases and J 7 bases; bases outside gene matches: 8. Germline V gene lookup returns CDR1 SGHVS and CDR2 FNYEAQ. CDR3 nucleotides: TGTGCCAGCAGCTTCCTGCTAGCGGGGGATGTCGGGGAGCTGTTTTTT. This codes for CASSFLLAGDVGELFF.

This chain links TRBV5-6 with TRBJ2-7, with D perhaps TRBD1 (5 bases). CDR1 SGHDT and CDR2 YYEEEE come from the germline V gene. The CDR3 spans 15 residues. V lost 2 bases to trimming and J lost 0 bases, with 12 bases between them. This CDR3 is CASSFARTLSYEQYF. DNA of the CDR3: TGTGCCAGCAGCTTTGCCCGGACACTCTCCTACGAGCAGTACTTC.

This clone was found once. The V call is TRBV19, the J call TRBJ2-2; 8 bases are a match to TRBD1. The CDR3 spans 15 residues. V dropped 11 bases and J dropped 4; count of bases not matched to a gene: 12. Germline CDR1 LNHDA, CDR2 SQIVND (reference sequence). This CDR3 reads CASTAQGATTGELFF. The DNA for the CDR3 is TGTGCCTCAACCGCCCAGGGGGCGACCACCGGGGAGCTGTTTTTT.

V usage is TRBV6-5 and J usage is TRBJ2-7, with 8 bases that match TRBD1. Germline lookup yields CDR1 MNHEY and CDR2 SVGAGI. CDR3 length equals 14 residues. J gave up 3 bases and V 6 bases, and 7 bases lay outside the gene matches. This CDR3 reads CASRTDRGSYEQYF. The CDR3 DNA follows: TGTGCCAGCAGAACCGACAGGGGTAGCTACGAGCAGTACTTC.

This chain connects TRBV14 to TRBJ1-2, with D perhaps matching TRBD1 (6 bases). Trimming removed 1 base at V and 4 bases at J, with 13 bases between. This CDR3 region has 15 residues. Germline V gene lookup returns CDR1 SGHDN and CDR2 FVKESK. The CDR3 is CASSQGGGASYGYTF. In DNA form, the CDR3 reads TGTGCCAGCAGCCAAGGGGGGGGCGCAAGCTATGGCTACACCTTC. The variable domain in full, with the rest retrieved from reference TRBV14 and TRBJ1-2, is EAGVTQFPSHSVIEKGQTVTLRCDPISGHDNLYWYRRVMGKEIKFLLHFVKESKQDESGMPNNRFLAERTGGTYSTLKVQPAELEDSGVYFCASSQGGGASYGYTFGSGTRLTVV.

The chain couples TRBV12-5 to TRBJ2-1, with D possibly being TRBD2 (6 bases). This CDR3 region has 13 residues. V was pared by 6 bases and J by 7 bases, with 13 bases between. Per the germline V gene, CDR1 is LGHNT and CDR2 is FRNRAP. CDR3 sequence (DNA): TGTGCTAGTGGCCCCCATGGGGGGAATGAGCAGTTCTTC. This gives the protein CASGPHGGNEQFF.

The chain employs TRBV11-3 and TRBJ2-3, with unresolved D. The CDR3 covers 12 residues. Trimming left V 5 bases short and J 0 bases short, with 3 bases between. Germline values: CDR1 SGHNT, CDR2 YENEEA. DNA for the CDR3: TGTGCCAGCAGCCTTAGCACAGATACGCAGTATTTT. It yields the protein CASSLSTDTQYF.

The J gene is TRBJ2-2, the V gene TRBV5-4; 16 bases are a match to TRBD2. CDR3 length equals 16 residues. CDR1 is SGHNT and CDR2 is YYREEE in the germline V gene (reference sequence). The V and J ends lost 4 bases and 6 bases, in that order; junction bases with no gene match: 3. CDR3 residues: CASSQGLAGGAGELFF. For the CDR3, the DNA is TGTGCCAGCAGCCAGGGACTAGCGGGGGGGGCCGGGGAGCTGTTTTTT.

The chain is built from TRBV14 and TRBJ1-2; D is ambiguous. The CDR3 is made up of 12 amino acids. Germline V lookup: CDR1 SGHDN, CDR2 FVKESK. Trimming shortened V by 0 bases and J by 8 bases, and 7 bases separated the two germline ends. The CDR3 region is CASSQDYLGYTF. Here the CDR3 DNA reads TGTGCCAGCAGCCAAGATTATCTCGGCTACACCTTC. Combining the CDR3 with reference TRBV14 and TRBJ1-2 gives the whole variable domain EAGVTQFPSHSVIEKGQTVTLRCDPISGHDNLYWYRRVMGKEIKFLLHFVKESKQDESGMPNNRFLAERTGGTYSTLKVQPAELEDSGVYFCASSQDYLGYTFGSGTRLTVV.

V and J are TRBV6-5 and TRBJ2-7, with 10 bases aligning to TRBD1. CDR1 is MNHEY, CDR2 SVGAGI, per germline. CDR3 size: 15 residues. J gave up 2 bases and V 2 bases, and 3 bases lay outside the gene matches. The CDR3 DNA reads TGTGCCAGCAGTTACGCGGACAGGGGGACCTACGAGCAGTACTTC. Translated, it gives CASSYADRGTYEQYF.